The clone carrying this TCR beta chain was recorded only once. Its antigen is not identified. The table came from immunoSEQ multiplex PCR; TCRdb's copy has only in-frame clones and leaves some out. The sample lists millions of clones; 80% to 95% were seen once. The sample comes from a study of shared clonotypes between healthy human individuals. General study findings and limits: Rarefaction exposed incomplete sorted-subset sequencing despite large depth.

This CDR3 comprises 15 residues. CDR1 and CDR2 (germline): SGHRS, YFSETQ. V shed 3 bases and J shed 8 bases, with 20 bases lying between them. There were no recent acute infections or vaccinations among the donors, who were healthy HIV-negative adults. The V gene is TRBV5-1, the J gene TRBJ1-1, with D possibly being TRBD1 (6 bases). Source material: naive CD4+ T cells from PBMCs. Subset of the sample: CD45RA+ positively selected. This receptor was taken from a man aged 18 to 30 in good health. Some clones in this sample may be carry-over from other donors' samples. CDR3 DNA: TGCGCCAGCAGCTCGATGACAGGTTGGTCGGCGGAAGCTTTCTTT. Its translation: CASSSMTGWSAEAFF.